These 22 T cell receptor beta chains originate from one sample sequenced in a study of shared clonotypes between healthy human individuals. Generated by immunoSEQ multiplex PCR, the TCRdb table keeps only in-frame clones and is missing some. This sample has approximately 2.5 million clones; just over 90% occur once, and the top ten carry roughly 0.14%. The material sequenced was naive CD4+ T cells sorted from blood. Described subset: CD45RA+ positively selected. All receptors come from a man in his late teens or twenties in good health.

The chain uses TRBV19 and TRBJ1-5, with D possibly being TRBD1 (6 bases). V was trimmed by 3 bases and J by 7 bases, leaving 22 bases between them. The CDR3 length is 17 residues. Per germline, CDR1 LNHDA and CDR2 SQIVND (reference sequence). CDR3 coding DNA: TGTGCCAGTAGTATCTCCAGGGGCGCGGATTTGAGGCAGCCCCAGCATTTT. Translation: CASSISRGADLRQPQHF.

Turning to this clone: Other DNA sequences within the sample encode an identical CDR3. The CDR3 here is CAWTPGVAEAFF. CDR3 bases: TGTGCCTGGACCCCAGGAGTCGCTGAAGCTTTCTTT. The rearrangement joins TRBV30 to TRBJ1-1; D is unclear. V was trimmed by 4 bases and J by 6 bases, leaving 12 bases between them. The CDR3 sequence is 12 residues long. CDR1 GTSNPN and CDR2 SVGIG come from the germline V gene (reference sequence). Combining the CDR3 with reference TRBV30 and TRBJ1-1 gives the whole variable domain SQTIHQWPATLVQPVGSPLSLECTVEGTSNPNLYWYRQAAGRGLQLLFYSVGIGQISSEVPQNLSASRPQDRQFILSSKKLLLSDSGFYLCAWTPGVAEAFFGQGTRLTVV.

Regarding this clone: Other DNA variants within this sample encode the same CDR3. The rearrangement uses TRBV6-1 and TRBJ2-7; D may correspond to TRBD1 or TRBD2 (5 bases each). Germline assignment: CDR1 MNHNS and CDR2 SASEGT. The V and J ends lost 5 bases and 3 bases respectively, with 11 bases between them. This CDR3 has 13 residues. In DNA, the CDR3 is TGTGCCAGCAGTCGGGACGGCCTCTACGAGCAGTACTTC. Protein sequence: CASSRDGLYEQYF.

This chain uses TRBV2 with TRBJ2-7; 7 nucleotides line up with TRBD2. Trimming removed 8 bases from V and 4 bases from J; junction bases left unmatched: 14. The CDR3 spans 15 residues. Germline V gene sequence: CDR1 SNHLY, CDR2 FYNNEI. CDR3 in DNA: TGTGCCAGCTGCCCCACTAGCGTTCCCGGGTACGAGCAGTACTTC. Its protein is CASCPTSVPGYEQYF.

V usage is TRBV18 and J usage is TRBJ2-7; either TRBD1 or TRBD2 may fit D (6 bases each). Trimming shortened V by 3 bases and J by 2 bases, and 14 bases separated the two germline ends. This CDR3 region has 15 residues. From germline, CDR1 is KGHSH and CDR2 LQKENI. The CDR3 DNA reads TGTGCCAGCTCACCGGGGGCGGGAAACACCTACGAGCAGTACTTC. Translation: CASSPGAGNTYEQYF.

This clone was found once. The genes are TRBV28 and TRBJ1-2, with TRBD1 identical over 12 bases. The CDR3 loop spans 14 amino acids. Germline V gene lookup returns CDR1 MDHEN and CDR2 SYDVKM. The ends lost 6 bases at V and 6 bases at J; junction bases unmatched: 5. This chain's CDR3 is CASSLGTGGNGYTF. DNA of the CDR3: TGTGCCAGCAGCCTAGGGACAGGGGGCAATGGCTACACCTTC.

In its sample, this clone was seen a few times. The chain employs TRBV2 and TRBJ1-4, with 7 bases matching TRBD1. The CDR3 runs to 13 residues. The germline gives CDR1 SNHLY, CDR2 FYNNEI. In DNA form, the CDR3 reads TGTGCAACCGCTCCGGGACAGAAGGAAAAACTGTTTTTT. It specifies CATAPGQKEKLFF.

V usage is TRBV4-1 and J usage is TRBJ2-7, with a weak D call TRBD1 (5 bases). Trimming pared 0 bases from V and 7 bases from J, leaving 10 bases between. This CDR3 spans 13 amino acids. Germline V gene sequence: CDR1 MGHRA, CDR2 YSYEKL. DNA for the CDR3: TGCGCCAGCAGCCAAGATAGAAGGACAGAGCAGTACTTC. This sequence encodes CASSQDRRTEQYF.

The chain is built from TRBV19 and TRBJ1-5; 7 positions match TRBD1. The V segment lost 8 bases and the J segment 0 bases; nucleotides outside the gene matches: 19. The CDR3 sequence is 19 residues long. Germline CDR1 and CDR2: LNHDA and SQIVND (reference sequence). DNA for the CDR3: TGTGCCAGTTCTACCCCAAGGGGGCCGACCGCGTATAGCAATCAGCCCCAGCATTTT. It is translated as CASSTPRGPTAYSNQPQHF.

This clone was recorded once. This chain connects TRBV10-1 to TRBJ2-7; D may be TRBD1 or TRBD2 (6 bases each). The CDR3 has 14 amino acids. V gave up 0 bases and J gave up 5 bases, with 11 bases separating them. Germline V CDR1 and CDR2: WNHNN, SYGVQD (reference sequence). This CDR3 reads CASSESRGRNEQYF. For the CDR3, the DNA is TGCGCCAGCAGTGAGTCGAGGGGGAGGAACGAGCAGTACTTC.

The V and J genes are TRBV9 and TRBJ1-1; 10 bases are a match to TRBD1. CDR3 length: 14 amino acids. After removal of 4 bases from V and 8 bases from J, the junction contained 8 bases not matched to a gene. The germline V gene encodes CDR1 SGDLS and CDR2 YYNGEE. The chain's CDR3 is CASSLRQGAGEAFF. The CDR3 DNA is TGTGCCAGCAGCTTAAGACAGGGGGCGGGAGAAGCTTTCTTT.

In this sample, this clone turned up once. This chain uses TRBV15 with TRBJ1-2; 7 nucleotides align to TRBD1. Germline V lookup: CDR1 LNHNV, CDR2 YYDKDF (reference sequence). With 3 bases clipped from V and 8 bases from J, the junction kept 9 bases outside the gene matches. This CDR3 is 14 amino acids long. The CDR3 bases are TGTGCCACCAGCAGTCCACGACAGGGAAGGGGCTACACCTTC. Amino acid sequence: CATSSPRQGRGYTF.

This chain connects TRBV7-2 to TRBJ1-2; TRBD1 matches 10 bases. The germline CDR1 and CDR2 sequences are SGHTA and FQGNSA. After removal of 1 base from V and 7 bases from J, the junction contained 9 bases not matched to a gene. This CDR3 spans 16 amino acids. The CDR3 region has the DNA TGTGCCAGCAGCTTAGTCTCCGGGACAGGGGAGACTGGCTACACCTTC. This codes for CASSLVSGTGETGYTF.

In this sample, this clone turned up a few times. This chain joins TRBV11-2 and TRBJ2-1, with a weak D call TRBD2 (6 bases). The CDR3 is made up of 15 amino acids. The V and J ends lost 2 bases and 9 bases respectively, with 17 bases between them. The V gene's germline CDR1 is SGHAT and CDR2 FQNNGV. In DNA form, the CDR3 reads TGTGCCAGCAGCTTATTTGGGACTCGGTATGGTGAGCAGTTCTTC. This encodes CASSLFGTRYGEQFF.

The chain joins TRBV27 to TRBJ2-1; 7 positions match TRBD2. This CDR3 contains 15 residues. The junction had 6 bases not matched to a gene; V was cut back by 5 bases and J by 2 bases. Germline V lookup: CDR1 MNHEY, CDR2 SMNVEV (reference sequence). Written as DNA, the CDR3 is TGTGCCAGCAGTCCGGCTAGCGGCGCCTACAATGAGCAGTTCTTC. It codes for CASSPASGAYNEQFF.

This sequence joins TRBV6-1 and TRBJ1-1; D gene uncertain. With 0 bases removed from V and 11 bases from J, the gap between germline ends came to 19 bases. The germline V gene has CDR1 MNHNS and CDR2 SASEGT. The CDR3 length is 15 residues. CDR3 nucleotides: TGTGCCAGCAGTGAAGCGCTTCCCAACCGGGTAGTGGCTTTCTTT. As protein: CASSEALPNRVVAFF.

This clone has just one count. The chain recombines TRBV25-1 with TRBJ2-5; 13 bases fit TRBD2. J gave up 2 bases and V 2 bases, and 5 bases lay outside the gene matches. The CDR3 sequence is 17 residues long. Germline V gene sequence: CDR1 MGHDK, CDR2 SYGVNS. Here the CDR3 DNA reads TGTGCCAGCAGTGAAGGTGGGACTAGCGGGACTCAAGAGACCCAGTACTTC. Translating gives CASSEGGTSGTQETQYF.

The chain combines TRBV7-9 with TRBJ2-3; D remains ambiguous. V was shortened by 1 base and J by 2 bases, with 22 bases between the two germline ends. Germline V gene sequence: CDR1 SEHNR, CDR2 FQNEAQ (reference sequence). This CDR3 contains 19 residues. CDR3 loop: CASSLVSVGRGWVTDTQYF. The CDR3 DNA sequence: TGTGCCAGCAGCTTAGTCTCAGTCGGTAGAGGTTGGGTCACAGATACGCAGTATTTT.

In its sample, this clone was seen once. DNA of the CDR3: TGTGCCAGCAGTTTATGGGAAGTTTCGAACACTGAAGCTTTCTTT. It specifies CASSLWEVSNTEAFF. This sequence joins TRBV28 and TRBJ1-1; D unclear. Germline assignment: CDR1 MDHEN and CDR2 SYDVKM. The CDR3 sequence is 15 residues long. V was pared by 0 bases and J by 1 base, with 9 bases between.

The J gene is TRBJ1-4, the V gene TRBV5-6; 9 bases map to TRBD1. The CDR3 is made up of 15 amino acids. The germline CDR1 and CDR2 sequences are SGHDT and YYEEEE. The V and J ends lost 4 bases and 4 bases, in that order; junction bases with no gene match: 5. For the CDR3, the DNA is TGTGCCAGCAGCCGACGACAGGGGGTTAATGAAAAACTGTTTTTT. Translation: CASSRRQGVNEKLFF.

The rearrangement joins TRBV18 to TRBJ2-7; 7 bases map to TRBD1. The V segment lost 2 bases and the J segment 0 bases; nucleotides outside the gene matches: 4. The CDR3 has 15 amino acids. The germline V gene has CDR1 KGHSH and CDR2 LQKENI. CDR3 nucleotide sequence: TGTGCCAGCTCACCAAACCGGGACAGCTCCTACGAGCAGTACTTC. Translation: CASSPNRDSSYEQYF.

The DNA of the CDR3 is TGTGCCAGCAGGGAATTCTCCTATAATTCACCCCTCCACTTT. Translation: CASREFSYNSPLHF. This chain links TRBV27 with TRBJ1-6; the D is unclear. V dropped 6 bases and J dropped 0 bases, with 6 bases sitting between them. The length of the CDR3 is 14 residues. CDR1 MNHEY and CDR2 SMNVEV come from the germline V gene (reference sequence).